This T cell receptor beta chain was sequenced during a study of beta chain features in type 1 diabetes. Whole-study context: Similarity in age, gender and cell yields was seen between patients and healthy donors. The examined sorted cells totaled around 100,000,000 across samples.

This clone was recorded a few times. Its matching antigen is unknown. General study findings and limits: Significant though moderate, a shortening of TCRB CDR3s appeared in all four CD4+ subsets of Type 1 diabetes patients. Possibly, sequencing cDNA over-represented cells that had high TCR expression levels.

Sorted cells reached over 95% purity in every population. The CDR3 is made up of 11 amino acids. Per germline, CDR1 GTSNPN and CDR2 SVGIG (reference sequence). V shed 2 bases and J shed 10 bases, with 11 bases lying between them. Isolated RNA was reverse transcribed in full, so expressed TCRB transcripts were sequenced. Clones were read by immunoSEQ multiplex PCR, and TCRdb kept only the in-frame ones, dropping some. Of about 240,000 clones listed, about 15% were seen once; the top ten hold approximately 0.02%. Sequencing was carried out using naive CD4+ T cells from blood. The receptor was isolated from a young man with type 1 diabetes. This chain uses TRBV30 with TRBJ1-2; D is unclear. This chain's CDR3 is CAWSWFRNYTF. DNA for the CDR3: TGTGCCTGGAGTTGGTTCAGGAACTACACCTTC.